This record looks at one T cell receptor beta chain sequence and its context. The antigen is undetermined. TCRdb itself ran the 5' RACE reads through MiXCR, one entry per CDR3 protein. Here the sample spans 250,000 or so distinct CDR3 sequences, around 25% being singletons. This record comes from a study of CD8 T cells in ankylosing spondylitis. Study-wide results and limits: The clones that were linked to disease were reported to be significantly enriched in matched synovial fluid samples from ankylosing spondylitis patients.

Germline V lookup: CDR1 SGHAT, CDR2 FQNNGV. This CDR3 comprises 16 residues. J was trimmed by 2 bases and V by 1 base; bases with no gene match: 5. The sequenced sample consisted of blood, either unsorted or a sorted T cell fraction (not recorded which). The clonotype comes from a male donor with ankylosing spondylitis or in good health (not recorded which). The genes are TRBV11-2 and TRBJ2-1, with 7 bases aligning to TRBD2. The CDR3 DNA is TGTGCCAGCAGCTTAGCAGCGGGGACCGCCTACAATGAGCAGTTCTTC. Its translation is CASSLAAGTAYNEQFF.